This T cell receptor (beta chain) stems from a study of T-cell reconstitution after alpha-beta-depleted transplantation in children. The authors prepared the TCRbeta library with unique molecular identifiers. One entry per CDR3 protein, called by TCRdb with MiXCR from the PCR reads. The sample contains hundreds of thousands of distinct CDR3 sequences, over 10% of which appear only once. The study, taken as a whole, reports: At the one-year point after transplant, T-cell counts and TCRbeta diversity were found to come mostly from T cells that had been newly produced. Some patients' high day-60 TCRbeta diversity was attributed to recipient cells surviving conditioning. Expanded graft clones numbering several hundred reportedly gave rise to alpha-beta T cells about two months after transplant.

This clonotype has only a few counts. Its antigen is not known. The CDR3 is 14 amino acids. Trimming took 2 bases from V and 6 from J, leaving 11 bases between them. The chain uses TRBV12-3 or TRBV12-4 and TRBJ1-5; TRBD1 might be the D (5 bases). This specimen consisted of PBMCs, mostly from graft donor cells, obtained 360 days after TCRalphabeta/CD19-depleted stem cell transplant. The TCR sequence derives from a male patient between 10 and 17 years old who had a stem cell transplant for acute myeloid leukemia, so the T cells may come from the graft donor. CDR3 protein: CASSLPREGQPQHF. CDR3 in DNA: TGTGCCAGCAGTTTACCCAGGGAGGGTCAGCCCCAGCATTTT.